A single sample is the source of the 23 T cell receptor beta chains below, sequenced in a study of CD8 T cells in Susac syndrome. Random-hexamer reverse transcription was applied to roughly 0.5 to 1 ug RNA. TCRdb redid the calling of the immunoSEQ multiplex PCR reads with MiXCR, one entry per CDR3 protein. The data contain 70,000 or so distinct CDR3 sequences, 95% of them singletons. Sequenced input: CD8+ T cells from PBMCs. These receptors all stem from a human donor in good health.

V usage is TRBV11-2 and J usage is TRBJ2-3, with D possibly TRBD1 on 5 matching bases. This CDR3 region has 15 residues. The ends were cut back, 3 bases at V and 4 bases at J, with 14 bases in the middle. Germline assignment: CDR1 SGHAT and CDR2 FQNNGV. This chain's CDR3 is CASSFPVGRPDTQYF. DNA of the CDR3: TGTGCCAGCAGCTTTCCCGTGGGGCGGCCAGATACGCAGTATTTT.

This rearrangement joins TRBV5-4 to TRBJ2-5; weak D call: TRBD2 (6 bases). The CDR3 has 12 residues. Germline assignment: CDR1 SGHNT and CDR2 YYREEE (reference sequence). V dropped 5 bases and J dropped 5 bases, with 10 bases sitting between them. CDR3 nucleotide sequence: TGTGCCAGCAGAAGGGCGGGGGAGACCCAGTACTTC. This sequence encodes CASRRAGETQYF.

Points on this clonotype: One end of the junction does not line up with germline, which may come from a read error. This sequence joins TRBV3-1 and TRBJ1-5; D call uncertain. CDR3 length: 16 residues. Germline V lookup: CDR1 LGHDT, CDR2 YNNKEL (reference sequence). CDR3 DNA: TGTGCCAGCAGCCAATCGAGCTGGAATAGCGATCAGCCCCAGCATTTT. Translation gives CASSQSSWNSDQPQHF.

V gene TRBV7-2 combines with J gene TRBJ2-3; D not resolved. There are 12 residues in the CDR3. CDR1 SGHTA and CDR2 FQGNSA come from the germline V gene. V lost 1 base, J lost 4 bases, and 3 bases lay in between. The CDR3 protein is CASSLGPDTQYF. Written as DNA, the CDR3 is TGTGCCAGCAGCTTAGGACCAGATACGCAGTATTTT.

The chain is built from TRBV3-1 and TRBJ2-7, with 14 bases matching TRBD2. V shed 4 bases and J 7 bases; nucleotides not matched to a gene: 6. This CDR3 spans 15 amino acids. The V gene's germline CDR1 is LGHDT and CDR2 YNNKEL (reference sequence). CDR3 coding DNA: TGTGCCAGCAGCCGCCCGACTAGCGGGGGGGAGGAGCAGTACTTC. Residues: CASSRPTSGGEEQYF.

V and J are TRBV20-1 and TRBJ1-2; D perhaps matches TRBD1 (5 bases). Germline V CDR1 and CDR2: DFQATT, SNEGSKA (reference sequence). The CDR3 has 14 residues. The V gene lost 1 base and the J gene lost 0 bases, with 9 bases spanning the gap. Written as DNA, the CDR3 is TGCAGTGCTAGAGCGACAGACACTAACTATGGCTACACCTTC. The encoded protein is CSARATDTNYGYTF.

This clonotype was seen only once. DNA for the CDR3: TGTGCCAGCAGTCTATCCGGGACAGGGGGCACTGAAGCTTTCTTT. This sequence encodes CASSLSGTGGTEAFF. The rearrangement links TRBV7-3 to TRBJ1-1; 11 bases are shared with TRBD1. The CDR3 is 15 amino acids. J lost 4 bases, V lost 6 bases, and 7 bases had no gene match. Germline-derived CDR1 and CDR2 are SGHTA and FQGTGA.

CDR3 nucleotide sequence: TGTGCCAGCAGCTCAACCCGGGGAAGAGAGACCCAGTACTTC. Its protein product is CASSSTRGRETQYF. The chain uses TRBV7-9 and TRBJ2-5; perhaps TRBD2 as D (5 bases). Trimming removed 4 bases at V and 4 bases at J, with 13 bases between. CDR3 size: 14 residues. Germline loops: CDR1 SEHNR, CDR2 FQNEAQ (reference sequence).

The J gene is TRBJ1-3, the V gene TRBV10-3; TRBD1 agrees at 9 bases. The CDR3 is 16 amino acids. The junction had 8 bases not matched to a gene; V was cut back by 3 bases and J by 5 bases. Germline V CDR1 and CDR2: ENHRY, SYGVKD. This chain's CDR3 is CAISDTGTGRRNTIYF. The CDR3 coding sequence is TGTGCCATCAGTGATACCGGGACAGGGAGAAGAAACACCATATATTTT.

The rearrangement links TRBV7-9 to TRBJ2-2; D perhaps matches TRBD1 (6 bases). Germline-derived CDR1 and CDR2 are SEHNR and FQNEAQ (reference sequence). Trimming removed 0 bases from V and 1 base from J, with 9 bases in between. This CDR3 contains 16 residues. The CDR3 protein is CASSLAPGQNTGELFF. The CDR3 DNA is TGTGCCAGCAGCTTAGCACCGGGACAGAACACCGGGGAGCTGTTTTTT.

The chain combines TRBV30 with TRBJ2-3; 15 nucleotides match TRBD2. CDR3 length: 16 amino acids. The germline gives CDR1 GTSNPN, CDR2 SVGIG (reference sequence). V dropped 2 bases and J dropped 4; count of bases not matched to a gene: 4. CDR3 sequence (DNA): TGTGCCTGGAGTCGAGGGACTAGCGGGGGGTCAGATACGCAGTATTTT. This encodes CAWSRGTSGGSDTQYF.

CDR3 in amino acids: CASSQSTNQPQHF. CDR3 in DNA: TGCGCCAGCAGCCAATCTACAAATCAGCCCCAGCATTTT. J is TRBJ1-5 and V is TRBV4-1; D gene uncertain. Trimming pared 2 bases from V and 4 bases from J, leaving 6 bases between. This CDR3 is 13 amino acids long. Germline CDR1 and CDR2: MGHRA and YSYEKL.

The chain links TRBV16 to TRBJ2-7; D remains ambiguous. Trimming cost V 0 bases and J 7 bases, with 16 bases left between them. There are 15 residues in the CDR3. Germline CDR1 reads KGHSY; CDR2 reads FQNENV. Here the CDR3 DNA reads TGTGCCAGCAGCCAATCAGTCGGCAGCAGTAGGGAGCAGTACTTC. It yields the protein CASSQSVGSSREQYF.

This sequence joins TRBV6-5 and TRBJ2-2; 8 bases align to TRBD1. V shed 10 bases and J 0 bases; nucleotides not matched to a gene: 4. This CDR3 is 14 amino acids long. Germline loops: CDR1 MNHEY, CDR2 SVGAGI. The CDR3 is CATGQGANTGELFF. The CDR3, as DNA: TGTGCCACCGGACAGGGTGCGAACACCGGGGAGCTGTTTTTT.

This clonotype was seen only a few times. This rearrangement joins TRBV6-1 to TRBJ1-5, with 8 bases aligning to TRBD1. Germline assignment: CDR1 MNHNS and CDR2 SASEGT. Unmatched junction bases numbered 13, after V lost 7 bases and J lost 8 bases. This CDR3 region has 15 residues. The CDR3 loop is CASTGGQGWLEPQHF. The CDR3 DNA follows: TGTGCCAGCACGGGCGGACAGGGATGGTTAGAGCCCCAGCATTTT.

This clonotype showed up just a few times. The chain links TRBV7-6 to TRBJ2-7; the D is unclear. V shed 1 base and J shed 7 bases, with 14 bases lying between them. This CDR3 region has 14 residues. Germline loops: CDR1 SGHVS, CDR2 FNYEAQ. This chain's CDR3 is CASSLGTDPREQYF. CDR3 sequence (DNA): TGTGCCAGCAGCTTAGGAACCGACCCGCGGGAGCAGTACTTC.

The CDR3 DNA reads as TGTGCCAGCAGCTCGACAGGGGGCGAGGACATTCAGTACTTC. It translates to CASSSTGGEDIQYF. The genes are TRBV7-9 and TRBJ2-4; TRBD1 matches 10 bases. The V and J ends lost 4 bases and 8 bases, in that order; junction bases with no gene match: 5. Germline CDR1 reads SEHNR; CDR2 reads FQNEAQ (reference sequence). The CDR3 loop spans 14 amino acids.

The J gene is TRBJ2-7, the V gene TRBV7-3, with D possibly called TRBD1 or TRBD2 (5 bases each). Germline CDR1 SGHTA, CDR2 FQGTGA. V lost 5 bases and J 5 bases, leaving 13 bases between the germline ends. The CDR3 has 13 amino acids. The CDR3 DNA is TGTGCCAGCAGCCCCATCGGGACGGACGAGCAGTACTTC. This gives the protein CASSPIGTDEQYF.

The chain has TRBV9 and TRBJ2-1, with 12 bases identical to TRBD2. Germline CDR1 and CDR2: SGDLS and YYNGEE. V lost 3 bases, J lost 8 bases, and 12 bases stayed unmatched. The length of the CDR3 is 17 residues. The CDR3 protein is CASSAQTSGGLLDEQFF. The DNA for the CDR3 is TGTGCCAGCAGCGCCCAGACTAGCGGGGGCCTCCTCGATGAGCAGTTCTTC.

The rearrangement links TRBV7-3 to TRBJ2-2; no definite D call. The V and J ends lost 4 bases and 3 bases respectively, with 9 bases between them. This CDR3 spans 14 amino acids. Germline V lookup: CDR1 SGHTA, CDR2 FQGTGA. CDR3 bases: TGTGCCAGCAGCTCTACCTCATACACCGGGGAGCTGTTTTTT. Encoded protein: CASSSTSYTGELFF.

The chain uses TRBV7-8 and TRBJ2-7; TRBD2 agrees at 10 bases. The CDR3 runs 14 residues. V dropped 2 bases and J dropped 5; count of bases not matched to a gene: 3. The V gene's germline CDR1 is SGHVS and CDR2 FQNEAQ. The CDR3 DNA is TGTGCCAGCAGCTTACTAGCGGGGGTGAACGAGCAGTACTTC. Its translation: CASSLLAGVNEQYF.

This sequence joins TRBV27 and TRBJ1-2; D perhaps matches TRBD1 (5 bases). V was clipped by 8 bases and J by 4 bases, with 8 bases between them. This CDR3 spans 11 amino acids. Germline V gives CDR1 MNHEY, CDR2 SMNVEV (reference sequence). The CDR3 loop is CASLDSYGYTF. In DNA form, the CDR3 reads TGTGCCAGCCTTGACAGCTATGGCTACACCTTC.

J is TRBJ1-2 and V is TRBV25-1; D not resolved. Per germline, CDR1 MGHDK and CDR2 SYGVNS. The CDR3 consists of 16 residues. The V end was cut by 0 bases, the J end by 0 bases, with 11 bases between. The CDR3 loop is CASSEYADGANYGYTF. For the CDR3, the DNA is TGTGCCAGCAGTGAATATGCGGACGGAGCTAACTATGGCTACACCTTC.